Listed below are T cell receptor beta chains from one sample, sequenced in a study of cytomegalovirus exposure and HLA in healthy donors. Data came from immunoSEQ multiplex PCR; TCRdb stores just in-frame clones and leaves some out. The sample records around 33,000 clones, 90% being singletons. Sequencing was carried out using PBMCs. These receptors were collected from a woman aged 18-30 years in good health and CMV-seronegative. The CDR3 runs from the conserved cysteine through the conserved F or W.

length	V	CDR3
17	TRBV7-9	CASSYGRRGRETYEQYF
15	TRBV28	CASRHQGIKDYGYTF
14	TRBV2	CASSAGRGVGELFF
15	TRBV5-1	CASTPGTGGNYGYTF
15	TRBV11-3	CASSQGPSGYNEQFF
15	TRBV15	CATSRFSGIPNGQFF
13	TRBV27	CASRFSGYYGYTF
16	TRBV4-1	CASSPRQLDSNQPQHF
14	TRBV7-9	CASSPEGPHTEAFF
15	TRBV6-1	CASSSQRVPSYEQYF
15	TRBV19	CASRAPGQGTDTQYF
16	TRBV10-2	CASSTDSAGPYNEQFF
15	TRBV4-3	CASSQDFIGGGEQYF
9	TRBV20-1	CSAIYGYTF
14	TRBV28	CASRRDGPTDTQYF
15	TRBV5-1	CASSLASGGRSEAFF
16	TRBV9	CASSVTSGVPPDTQYF
18	TRBV9	CASSVAGQGSSGANVLTF
12	TRBV5-8	CASSHPGLEAFF
14	TRBV7-9	CSSSHSGSQDEQYF
14	TRBV5-8	CASSFGESTDTQYF
15	TRBV7-9	CASSVTTRMNTEAFF